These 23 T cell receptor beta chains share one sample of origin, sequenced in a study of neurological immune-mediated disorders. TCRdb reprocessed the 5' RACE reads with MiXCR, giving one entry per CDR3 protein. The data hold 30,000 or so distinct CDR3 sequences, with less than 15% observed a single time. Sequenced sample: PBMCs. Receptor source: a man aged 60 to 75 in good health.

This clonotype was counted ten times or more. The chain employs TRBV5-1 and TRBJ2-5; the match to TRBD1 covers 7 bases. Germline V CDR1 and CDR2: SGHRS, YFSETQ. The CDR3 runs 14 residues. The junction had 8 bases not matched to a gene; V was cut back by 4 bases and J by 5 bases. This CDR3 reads CASSPGQVGETQYF. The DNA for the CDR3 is TGCGCCAGCAGCCCAGGACAGGTCGGGGAGACCCAGTACTTC.

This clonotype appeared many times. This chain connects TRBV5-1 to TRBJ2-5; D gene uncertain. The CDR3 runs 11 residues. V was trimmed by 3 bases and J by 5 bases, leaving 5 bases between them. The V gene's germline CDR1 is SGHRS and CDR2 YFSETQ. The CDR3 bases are TGCGCCAGCAGCTACGACGAGACCCAGTACTTC. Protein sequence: CASSYDETQYF.

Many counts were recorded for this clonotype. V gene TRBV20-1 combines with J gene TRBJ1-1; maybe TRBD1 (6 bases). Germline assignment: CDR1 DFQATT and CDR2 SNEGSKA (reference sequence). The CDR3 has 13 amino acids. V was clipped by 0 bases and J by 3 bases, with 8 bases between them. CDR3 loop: CSAREGADTEAFF. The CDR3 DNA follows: TGCAGTGCTAGAGAGGGGGCGGACACTGAAGCTTTCTTT.

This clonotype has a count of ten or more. The CDR3 loop reads CASSLSGGDYGYTF. The CDR3 DNA sequence: TGCGCCAGCAGCTTGTCAGGGGGCGACTATGGCTACACCTTC. The chain joins TRBV5-1 to TRBJ1-2, with TRBD1 matching over 8 bases. J lost 3 bases, V lost 1 base, and 2 bases had no gene match. CDR1 is SGHRS and CDR2 is YFSETQ in the germline V gene. The CDR3 is 14 residues long.

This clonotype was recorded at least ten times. In nucleotides, the CDR3 is TGTGCCAGCAGCGTACCGCTCGGGGGGGGGGACACCGGGGAGCTGTTTTTT. Protein sequence: CASSVPLGGGDTGELFF. This chain joins TRBV9 and TRBJ2-2; 8 bases are a match to TRBD2. CDR1 is SGDLS and CDR2 is YYNGEE in the germline V gene. The CDR3 is 17 amino acids. Unmatched junction bases numbered 8, after V lost 1 base and J lost 3 bases. The entire variable domain, with the rest obtained from reference TRBV9 and TRBJ2-2, is as follows: DSGVTQTPKHLITATGQRVTLRCSPRSGDLSVYWYQQSLDQGLQFLIQYYNGEERAKGNILERFSAQQFPDLHSELNLSSLELGDSALYFCASSVPLGGGDTGELFFGEGSRLTVL.

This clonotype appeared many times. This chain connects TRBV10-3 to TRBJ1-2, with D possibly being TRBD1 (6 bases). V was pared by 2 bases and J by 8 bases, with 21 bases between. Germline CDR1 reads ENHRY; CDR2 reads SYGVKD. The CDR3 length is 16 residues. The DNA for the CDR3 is TGTGCCATCAGTGAGGGGCTTTCCGGGACATATCAGGGCTACACCTTC. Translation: CAISEGLSGTYQGYTF.

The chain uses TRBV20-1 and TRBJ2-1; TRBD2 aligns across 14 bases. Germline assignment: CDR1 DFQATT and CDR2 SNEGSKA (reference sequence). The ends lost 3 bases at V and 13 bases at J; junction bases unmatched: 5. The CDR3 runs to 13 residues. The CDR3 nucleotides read TGCAGTGCTAGGCCGGGACTAGCGGGAGCCCAGTTCTTC. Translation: CSARPGLAGAQFF.

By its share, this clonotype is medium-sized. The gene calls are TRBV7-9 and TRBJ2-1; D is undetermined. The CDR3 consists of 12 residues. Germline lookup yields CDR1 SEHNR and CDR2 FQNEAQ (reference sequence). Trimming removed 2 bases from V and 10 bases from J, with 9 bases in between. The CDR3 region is CASSLLVAEQFF. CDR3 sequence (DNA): TGTGCCAGCAGCTTACTTGTGGCCGAGCAGTTCTTC.

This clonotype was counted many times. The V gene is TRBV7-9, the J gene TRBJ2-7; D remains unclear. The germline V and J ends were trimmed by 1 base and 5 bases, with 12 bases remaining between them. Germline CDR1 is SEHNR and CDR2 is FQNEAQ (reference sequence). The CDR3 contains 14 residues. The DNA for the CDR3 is TGTGCCAGCAGCTTAGTCGGCCCCTTAGACGAGCAGTACTTC. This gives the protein CASSLVGPLDEQYF.

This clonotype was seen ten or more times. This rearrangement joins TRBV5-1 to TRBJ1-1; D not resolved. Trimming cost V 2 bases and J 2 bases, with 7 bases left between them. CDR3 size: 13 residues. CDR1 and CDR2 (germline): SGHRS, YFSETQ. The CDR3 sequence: CASSLSRNTEAFF. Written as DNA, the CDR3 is TGCGCCAGCAGCTTAAGTAGAAACACTGAAGCTTTCTTT.

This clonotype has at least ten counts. The CDR3 sequence is CASSFGQGSDEQFF. The CDR3 DNA follows: TGTGCCAGCAGTTTTGGACAGGGGAGCGATGAGCAGTTCTTC. J is TRBJ2-1 and V is TRBV12-3 or TRBV12-4; 9 positions match TRBD1. V was clipped by 3 bases and J by 8 bases; unmatched bases: 5. The CDR3 contains 14 residues.

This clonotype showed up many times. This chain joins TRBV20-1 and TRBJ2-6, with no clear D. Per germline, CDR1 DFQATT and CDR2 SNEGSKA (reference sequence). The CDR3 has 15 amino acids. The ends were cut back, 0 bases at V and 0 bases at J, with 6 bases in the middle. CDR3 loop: CSARDPRSGANVLTF. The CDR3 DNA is TGCAGTGCTAGAGATCCCCGCTCTGGGGCCAACGTCCTGACTTTC.

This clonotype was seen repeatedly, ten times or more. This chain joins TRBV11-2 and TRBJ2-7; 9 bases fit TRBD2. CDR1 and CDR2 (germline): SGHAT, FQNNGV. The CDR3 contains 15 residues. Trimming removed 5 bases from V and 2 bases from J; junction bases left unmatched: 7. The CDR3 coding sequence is TGTGCCAGCAGCGTCGCTAGCGGGGAAGCCTACGAGCAGTACTTC. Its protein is CASSVASGEAYEQYF.

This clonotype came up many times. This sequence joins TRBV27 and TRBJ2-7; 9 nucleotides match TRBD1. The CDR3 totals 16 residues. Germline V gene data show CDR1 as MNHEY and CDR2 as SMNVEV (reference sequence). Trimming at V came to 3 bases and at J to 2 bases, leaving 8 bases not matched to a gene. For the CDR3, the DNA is TGTGCCAGCAGTTTCTCTTTTAGACAGGGGGCCTACGAGCAGTACTTC. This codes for CASSFSFRQGAYEQYF.

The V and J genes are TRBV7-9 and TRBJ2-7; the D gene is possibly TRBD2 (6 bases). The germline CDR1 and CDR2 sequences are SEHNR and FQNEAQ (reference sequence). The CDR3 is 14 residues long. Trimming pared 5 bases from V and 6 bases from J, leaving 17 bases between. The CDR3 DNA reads TGTGCCAGCAGCCTACGGGAGAGGGCGGGCGAGCAGTACTTC. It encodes CASSLRERAGEQYF.

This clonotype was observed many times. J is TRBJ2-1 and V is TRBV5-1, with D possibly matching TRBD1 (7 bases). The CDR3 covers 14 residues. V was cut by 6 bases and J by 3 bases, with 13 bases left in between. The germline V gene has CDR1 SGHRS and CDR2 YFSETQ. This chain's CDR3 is CASKWGDSYNEQFF. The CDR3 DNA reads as TGCGCCAGCAAATGGGGGGACAGCTACAATGAGCAGTTCTTC.

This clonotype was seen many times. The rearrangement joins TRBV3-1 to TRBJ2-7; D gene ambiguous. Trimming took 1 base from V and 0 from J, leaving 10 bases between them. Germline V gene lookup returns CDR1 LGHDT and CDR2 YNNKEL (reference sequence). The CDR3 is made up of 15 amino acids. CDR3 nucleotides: TGTGCCAGCAGCCAAGGTCCCCGCAGCTCCTACGAGCAGTACTTC. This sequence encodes CASSQGPRSSYEQYF.

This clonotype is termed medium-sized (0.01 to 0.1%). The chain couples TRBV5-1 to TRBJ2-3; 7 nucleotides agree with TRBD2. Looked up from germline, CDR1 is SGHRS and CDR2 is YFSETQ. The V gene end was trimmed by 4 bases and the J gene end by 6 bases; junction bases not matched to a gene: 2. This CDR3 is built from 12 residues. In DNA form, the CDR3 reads TGCGCCAGCAGCCTGGGGGGGGATACGCAGTATTTT. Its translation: CASSLGGDTQYF.

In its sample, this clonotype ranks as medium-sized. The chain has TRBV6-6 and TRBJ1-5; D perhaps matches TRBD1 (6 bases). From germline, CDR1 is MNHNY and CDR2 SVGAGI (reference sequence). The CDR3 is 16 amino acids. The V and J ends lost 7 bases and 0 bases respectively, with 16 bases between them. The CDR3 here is CASKDSGTFSNQPQHF. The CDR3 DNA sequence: TGTGCCAGCAAAGACTCGGGGACATTTAGCAATCAGCCCCAGCATTTT.

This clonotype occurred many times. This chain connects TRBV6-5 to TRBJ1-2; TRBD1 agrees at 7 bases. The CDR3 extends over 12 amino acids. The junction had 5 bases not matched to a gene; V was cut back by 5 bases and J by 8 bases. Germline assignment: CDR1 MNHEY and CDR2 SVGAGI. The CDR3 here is CASSHWDSGYTF. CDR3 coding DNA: TGTGCCAGCAGTCATTGGGACAGCGGCTACACCTTC.

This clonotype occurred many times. CDR3 loop: CASSLVSGQETQYF. CDR3 coding DNA: TGCGCCAGCAGCTTGGTGTCAGGACAAGAGACCCAGTACTTC. This chain joins TRBV5-1 and TRBJ2-5; D not resolved. The germline CDR1 and CDR2 sequences are SGHRS and YFSETQ. This CDR3 spans 14 amino acids. V shed 0 bases and J shed 2 bases, with 8 bases lying between them.

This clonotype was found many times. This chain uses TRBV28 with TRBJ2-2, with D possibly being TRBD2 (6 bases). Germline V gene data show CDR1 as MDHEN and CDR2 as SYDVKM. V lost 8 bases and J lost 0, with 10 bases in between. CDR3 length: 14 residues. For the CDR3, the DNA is TGTGCCAGCGGGAGGCTGGCGAACACCGGGGAGCTGTTTTTT. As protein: CASGRLANTGELFF.

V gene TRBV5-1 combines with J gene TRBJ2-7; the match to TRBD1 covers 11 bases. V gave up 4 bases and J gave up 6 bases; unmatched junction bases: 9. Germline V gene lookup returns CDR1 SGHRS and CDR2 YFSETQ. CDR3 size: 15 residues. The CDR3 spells CASSPPDRGRSEQYF. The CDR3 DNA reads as TGCGCCAGCAGCCCCCCGGACAGGGGGCGAAGCGAGCAGTACTTC.